This T cell receptor (beta chain) was retrieved from a study of blood T cell repertoires in COVID-19. In the study overall: There were acute and convalescent COVID-19 samples, and they came from the United States, Italy and Spain. PBMCs, B-cell-depleted T cells, or T cells provided the cDNA or gDNA that made up the material.

In the original processing: Using reference gene primer amplification, nucleated cell counts were estimated. Here immunoSEQ multiplex PCR was the method, and the copy in TCRdb shows in-frame clones only, minus some. V and J calls and clone size are those listed in that table; D and trimming were worked out from the DNA. The table has approximately 50,000 clones, 75% to 90% seen once. Germline V CDR1 and CDR2: SGHRS, YFSETQ. CDR3 length: 13 residues. The V segment lost 7 bases and the J segment 4 bases; nucleotides outside the gene matches: 7. Input material: peripheral blood. The genes are TRBV5-1 and TRBJ1-1; TRBD1 matches at 7 bases. The TCR was taken from a human donor in a cohort sampled during active COVID-19. CDR3 nucleotide sequence: TGCGCCAGCCAGACAGGGTTTGGCACTGAAGCTTTCTTT. Translating it yields CASQTGFGTEAFF.